The 22 T cell receptor beta chains presented below share a single source sample, sequenced in a study of cytomegalovirus exposure and HLA in healthy donors. In the PCR, 60 Vbeta and 13 Jbeta primers were used. Profiling relied on immunoSEQ multiplex PCR, and the TCRdb table lists in-frame clones only, not all of them. Found here are around 92,000 clones, 65% to 80% of them singletons; the top ten hold around 3.2%. The material sequenced was PBMCs. The origin of the receptors is a female donor in good health and CMV-seropositive.

The V and J genes are TRBV4-3 and TRBJ2-5; 7 nucleotides agree with TRBD1. The V and J ends lost 1 base and 1 base, in that order; junction bases with no gene match: 3. Germline V gene lookup returns CDR1 LGHNA and CDR2 YSLEER. This CDR3 has 15 residues. DNA of the CDR3: TGCGCCAGCAGCCAAGCCGGGACAGTCCAAGAGACCCAGTACTTC. Amino acids: CASSQAGTVQETQYF.

V usage is TRBV7-2 and J usage is TRBJ2-2; no reliable D call. Germline CDR1 SGHTA, CDR2 FQGNSA. This CDR3 spans 14 amino acids. Between the trimmed V and J ends, which lost 3 bases and 5 bases, there was a span of 10 bases. The CDR3: CASSLAGRTGELFF. In DNA form, the CDR3 reads TGTGCCAGCAGCTTGGCTGGGCGAACCGGGGAGCTGTTTTTT.

The chain joins TRBV2 to TRBJ1-5, with TRBD1 matching over 9 bases. Trimming removed 4 bases from V and 7 bases from J; junction bases left unmatched: 8. The CDR3 is made up of 15 amino acids. The germline V gene encodes CDR1 SNHLY and CDR2 FYNNEI. The CDR3 region is CASSGGTGLWQPQHF. Written as DNA, the CDR3 is TGTGCCAGCAGTGGAGGGACAGGGCTCTGGCAGCCCCAGCATTTT.

This clone was seen just once. The CDR3 DNA is TGTGCCAGCAGTCCCATGAACACTGAAGCTTTCTTT. Its protein product is CASSPMNTEAFF. The chain has TRBV28 and TRBJ1-1; D ambiguous. The CDR3 consists of 12 residues. CDR1 is MDHEN and CDR2 is SYDVKM in the germline V gene. V was cut by 5 bases and J by 0 bases, with 4 bases left in between.

V usage is TRBV5-6 and J usage is TRBJ1-1; no clear D gene. The germline CDR1 and CDR2 sequences are SGHDT and YYEEEE. CDR3 length: 14 residues. V was trimmed by 4 bases and J by 1 base, leaving 11 bases between them. The CDR3 nucleotides read TGTGCCAGCAGCCAGGCGCGACAGAACACTGAAGCTTTCTTT. Encoded protein: CASSQARQNTEAFF.

The rearrangement uses TRBV9 and TRBJ2-7; D may be TRBD2 (5 bases). Germline CDR1 and CDR2: SGDLS and YYNGEE. Trimming pared 0 bases from V and 7 bases from J, leaving 14 bases between. There are 14 residues in the CDR3. CDR3 amino acids: CASSVVRAGGEQYF. The CDR3 DNA reads as TGTGCCAGCAGCGTAGTAAGGGCAGGAGGAGAGCAGTACTTC.

This clone was detected only once. This sequence joins TRBV15 and TRBJ1-2; the match to TRBD1 covers 7 bases. V lost 4 bases, J lost 9 bases, and 8 bases stayed unmatched. There are 13 residues in the CDR3. Germline assignment: CDR1 LNHNV and CDR2 YYDKDF (reference sequence). In nucleotides, the CDR3 is TGTGCCACCAGCACTAGACAGGGAGCTCGCTACACCTTC. Translating it yields CATSTRQGARYTF.

The chain is built from TRBV4-1 and TRBJ2-2; no reliable D call. V lost 0 bases and J lost 1, with 9 bases in between. The length of the CDR3 is 16 residues. Looked up from germline, CDR1 is MGHRA and CDR2 is YSYEKL. The CDR3 DNA reads TGCGCCAGCAGCCAAGAGGTCGGCGGGAACACCGGGGAGCTGTTTTTT. Translation: CASSQEVGGNTGELFF.

The chain carries TRBV27 and TRBJ1-1; TRBD1 matches 9 bases. The CDR3 sequence is 15 residues long. CDR1 and CDR2 from the germline V gene are MNHEY and SMNVEV (reference sequence). The junction had 5 bases not matched to a gene; V was cut back by 3 bases and J by 3 bases. The CDR3 DNA reads as TGTGCCAGCAGTTTCGGGACAGGGAGATACACTGAAGCTTTCTTT. This gives the protein CASSFGTGRYTEAFF.

This sequence joins TRBV30 and TRBJ1-6, with D possibly matching TRBD1 (6 bases). The CDR3 is made up of 13 amino acids. V was trimmed by 2 bases and J by 8 bases, leaving 10 bases between them. Germline V lookup: CDR1 GTSNPN, CDR2 SVGIG (reference sequence). The CDR3 loop is CAWSPGADSPLHF. As DNA, the CDR3 is TGTGCCTGGAGTCCAGGGGCGGATTCACCCCTCCACTTT.

The chain employs TRBV11-3 and TRBJ1-6; D unclear. The CDR3 is 12 residues long. Trimming cost V 2 bases and J 8 bases, with 4 bases left between them. Germline CDR1 is SGHNT and CDR2 is YENEEA. In DNA form, the CDR3 reads TGTGCCAGCAGCTTACCCGATTCACCCCTCCACTTT. Amino acids: CASSLPDSPLHF.

The rearrangement joins TRBV5-1 to TRBJ2-7, with 9 bases lining up with TRBD2. The CDR3 loop spans 18 amino acids. The germline V gene encodes CDR1 SGHRS and CDR2 YFSETQ. Trimming took 4 bases from V and 4 from J; bases not matched to a gene: 18. Here the CDR3 reads CASSPRVLTGTSLYEQYF. CDR3 in DNA: TGCGCCAGCAGCCCCCGGGTGCTAACCGGGACTAGCCTTTACGAGCAGTACTTC.

This rearrangement joins TRBV4-1 to TRBJ1-1; TRBD1 aligns across 8 bases. Unmatched junction bases numbered 6, after V lost 2 bases and J lost 4 bases. In germline, CDR1 is MGHRA, CDR2 YSYEKL. This CDR3 has 15 amino acids. The CDR3 nucleotides read TGCGCCAGCAGCCAACGTGGACAGGGCGTCACTGAAGCTTTCTTT. This encodes CASSQRGQGVTEAFF.

At least ten counts were recorded for this clone. The chain couples TRBV2 to TRBJ1-4; D unclear. Germline V CDR1 and CDR2: SNHLY, FYNNEI. The CDR3 spans 15 residues. V was trimmed by 2 bases and J by 8 bases, leaving 15 bases between them. The CDR3 DNA is TGTGCCAGCAGTGAATACAGAGAAGCTACGGAAAAACTGTTTTTT. Its protein product is CASSEYREATEKLFF.

The genes are TRBV28 and TRBJ2-3; possibly TRBD2 for D (6 bases). Trimming took 6 bases from V and 4 from J, leaving 17 bases between them. Germline CDR1 reads MDHEN; CDR2 reads SYDVKM. This CDR3 comprises 15 residues. Here the CDR3 reads CASRPREGLADTQYF. The CDR3 DNA reads TGTGCCAGCAGGCCCCGCGAGGGACTGGCAGATACGCAGTATTTT.

The chain uses TRBV5-1 and TRBJ1-1; D unresolved. This CDR3 is 16 amino acids long. Trimming cost V 0 bases and J 2 bases, with 14 bases left between them. Per the germline V gene, CDR1 is SGHRS and CDR2 is YFSETQ. CDR3 loop: CASSLAGEGRNTEAFF. The CDR3 region has the DNA TGCGCCAGCAGCTTGGCCGGGGAAGGGCGAAACACTGAAGCTTTCTTT. The complete variable domain, with remaining parts taken from reference TRBV5-1 and TRBJ1-1, reads KAGVTQTPRYLIKTRGQQVTLSCSPISGHRSVSWYQQTPGQGLQFLFEYFSETQRNKGNFPGRFSGRQFSNSRSEMNVSTLELGDSALYLCASSLAGEGRNTEAFFGQGTRLTVV.

The rearrangement joins TRBV7-8 to TRBJ2-5; tentative D call: TRBD2 (7 bases). Germline V gene data show CDR1 as SGHVS and CDR2 as FQNEAQ. This CDR3 region has 12 residues. Trimming took off 7 bases at V and 6 bases at J, with 12 bases between the two ends. Here the CDR3 DNA reads TGTGCCAGCAAGGGGGGGGACCAGACCCAGTACTTC. Protein: CASKGGDQTQYF.

The rearrangement links TRBV2 to TRBJ2-5; 7 nucleotides agree with TRBD1. Per germline, CDR1 SNHLY and CDR2 FYNNEI. The CDR3 contains 14 residues. V shed 4 bases, J shed 5 bases, and the junction held 7 bases outside the gene matches. CDR3 amino acids: CASSVNRGGETQYF. In nucleotides, the CDR3 is TGTGCCAGCAGTGTAAACAGGGGCGGCGAGACCCAGTACTTC.

The rearrangement joins TRBV6-4 to TRBJ2-1; 10 bases align to TRBD1. J gave up 10 bases and V 4 bases, and 7 bases lay outside the gene matches. This CDR3 region has 14 residues. CDR1 MRHNA and CDR2 SNTAGT come from the germline V gene. CDR3 region: CASSGGQGPEEQFF. DNA of the CDR3: TGTGCCAGCAGTGGGGGACAGGGGCCTGAAGAGCAGTTCTTC.

The V call is TRBV30, the J call TRBJ2-3; 7 nucleotides line up with TRBD1. Germline trimming cut 2 bases from V and 1 base from J; bases unmatched to any gene: 6. This CDR3 has 15 amino acids. CDR1 and CDR2 (germline): GTSNPN, SVGIG (reference sequence). CDR3 region: CAWSKTGFGTDTQYF. The CDR3 DNA is TGTGCCTGGAGTAAGACAGGGTTCGGCACAGATACGCAGTATTTT. Full variable domain (missing parts from reference TRBV30 and TRBJ2-3): SQTIHQWPATLVQPVGSPLSLECTVEGTSNPNLYWYRQAAGRGLQLLFYSVGIGQISSEVPQNLSASRPQDRQFILSSKKLLLSDSGFYLCAWSKTGFGTDTQYFGPGTRLTVL.

This clone was observed a handful of times. This chain connects TRBV30 to TRBJ1-1, with D possibly being TRBD1 (5 bases). Trimming removed 4 bases at V and 0 bases at J, with 12 bases between. The CDR3 is made up of 14 amino acids. CDR1 is GTSNPN, CDR2 SVGIG, per germline (reference sequence). CDR3 amino acids: CAWNMGPLNTEAFF. The CDR3 nucleotides are TGTGCCTGGAACATGGGGCCTTTGAACACTGAAGCTTTCTTT.

This chain connects TRBV10-1 to TRBJ2-2, with TRBD2 as a possible D gene (5 bases). This CDR3 region has 14 residues. With 7 bases removed from V and 0 bases from J, the gap between germline ends came to 9 bases. Germline-derived CDR1 and CDR2 are WNHNN and SYGVQD (reference sequence). The CDR3 DNA follows: TGCGCCAGCATGGACTGGCCGAACACCGGGGAGCTGTTTTTT. Amino acids: CASMDWPNTGELFF.